These 30 T cell receptor beta chains share one sample of origin, sequenced in a study of OX40 agonist ivuxolimab in advanced cancers. The repertoire was sequenced with immunoSEQ multiplex PCR; TCRdb's copy has only in-frame clones and lacks some. The table shows about 53,000 clones, with 85% to 90% occurring only once. The sample in question was CD4+ or CD8+ T cells sorted from blood, obtained in a trial of the OX40 agonist ivuxolimab. The receptors were sampled from an adult with an advanced solid tumor such as melanoma, head and neck, liver or kidney cancer.

The rearrangement links TRBV4-1 to TRBJ2-3; D remains ambiguous. The CDR3 has 15 residues. Trimming left V 1 base short and J 10 bases short, with 18 bases between. CDR1 and CDR2 (germline): MGHRA, YSYEKL. The CDR3 DNA reads as TGCGCCAGCAGCCAAGGACTGGGTGGATCCGGAGCGCAGTATTTT. Translated, it gives CASSQGLGGSGAQYF.

With regard to this clone: The sample has other DNA sequences that encode this CDR3 too. V usage is TRBV7-9 and J usage is TRBJ1-6, with 7 bases aligning to TRBD1. The CDR3 is 15 residues long. The ends lost 4 bases at V and 9 bases at J; junction bases unmatched: 9. Germline CDR1 and CDR2: SEHNR and FQNEAQ (reference sequence). In nucleotides, the CDR3 is TGTGCCAGCAGCTCACGACAGGGTCTCACTTCACCCCTCCACTTT. It yields the protein CASSSRQGLTSPLHF.

The V and J genes are TRBV19 and TRBJ2-7; D gene unclear. The germline V and J ends were trimmed by 8 bases and 2 bases, with 10 bases remaining between them. The CDR3 sequence is 12 residues long. From germline, CDR1 is LNHDA and CDR2 SQIVND (reference sequence). CDR3 sequence: CASQDDTYEQYF. CDR3 coding DNA: TGTGCCAGTCAAGATGACACCTACGAGCAGTACTTC. Full variable domain (missing parts from reference TRBV19 and TRBJ2-7): DGGITQSPKYLFRKEGQNVTLSCEQNLNHDAMYWYRQDPGQGLRLIYYSQIVNDFQKGDIAEGYSVSREKKESFPLTVTSAQKNPTAFYLCASQDDTYEQYFGPGTRLTVT.

This clone was detected once. The chain recombines TRBV28 with TRBJ1-1, with D hard to call. The CDR3 runs 14 residues. Germline V gives CDR1 MDHEN, CDR2 SYDVKM. The V end lost 7 bases, the J end lost 0 bases, and 12 bases lay between the germline ends. This CDR3 reads CASTRDLLNTEAFF. In DNA form, the CDR3 reads TGTGCCAGCACCCGGGATTTACTGAACACTGAAGCTTTCTTT.

The V call is TRBV11-2, the J call TRBJ1-1; D ambiguous. The V end lost 5 bases, the J end lost 5 bases, and 9 bases lay between the germline ends. Looked up from germline, CDR1 is SGHAT and CDR2 is FQNNGV. The length of the CDR3 is 12 residues. This CDR3 is CASSLTRTEAFF. The CDR3 DNA is TGTGCCAGCAGCCTCACCCGTACTGAAGCTTTCTTT.

The rearrangement links TRBV19 to TRBJ1-1; D is unclear. Germline V gene lookup returns CDR1 LNHDA and CDR2 SQIVND (reference sequence). The germline V and J ends were trimmed by 8 bases and 1 base, with 8 bases remaining between them. The CDR3 has 12 residues. DNA for the CDR3: TGTGCCAGTGTTAGAACGAACACTGAAGCTTTCTTT. Translated: CASVRTNTEAFF. Full variable domain (missing parts from reference TRBV19 and TRBJ1-1): DGGITQSPKYLFRKEGQNVTLSCEQNLNHDAMYWYRQDPGQGLRLIYYSQIVNDFQKGDIAEGYSVSREKKESFPLTVTSAQKNPTAFYLCASVRTNTEAFFGQGTRLTVV.

The chain joins TRBV30 to TRBJ2-2; 7 nucleotides agree with TRBD1. V dropped 0 bases and J dropped 7; count of bases not matched to a gene: 8. The germline CDR1 and CDR2 sequences are GTSNPN and SVGIG (reference sequence). There are 15 residues in the CDR3. CDR3 bases: TGTGCCTGGAGTGTACTACAGGGGACCAACGGGGAGCTGTTTTTT. As protein: CAWSVLQGTNGELFF. Full variable domain (missing parts from reference TRBV30 and TRBJ2-2): SQTIHQWPATLVQPVGSPLSLECTVEGTSNPNLYWYRQAAGRGLQLLFYSVGIGQISSEVPQNLSASRPQDRQFILSSKKLLLSDSGFYLCAWSVLQGTNGELFFGEGSRLTVL.

This clone was seen a single time. This chain joins TRBV9 and TRBJ1-6, with a tentative D call TRBD1 (5 bases). V was pared by 3 bases and J by 9 bases, with 16 bases between. This CDR3 is built from 15 residues. Per the germline V gene, CDR1 is SGDLS and CDR2 is YYNGEE. CDR3 region: CASSATDSKGSPLHF. The CDR3, as DNA: TGTGCCAGCAGCGCTACCGACAGTAAGGGTTCACCCCTCCACTTT. The full variable domain, completed using reference TRBV9 and TRBJ1-6, is DSGVTQTPKHLITATGQRVTLRCSPRSGDLSVYWYQQSLDQGLQFLIQYYNGEERAKGNILERFSAQQFPDLHSELNLSSLELGDSALYFCASSATDSKGSPLHFGNGTRLTVT.

The genes are TRBV27 and TRBJ1-5; a weak D match, TRBD1 (6 bases). Germline-derived CDR1 and CDR2 are MNHEY and SMNVEV (reference sequence). This CDR3 is 14 amino acids long. Trimming took 7 bases from V and 6 from J, leaving 16 bases between them. In DNA, the CDR3 is TGTGCCAGCACCTCCACAGGGTCCGGTCAGCCCCAGCATTTT. Translating it yields CASTSTGSGQPQHF.

This clone was counted a single time. CDR3 residues: CASSSGQDDEQYF. CDR3 DNA sequence: TGTGCCAGCAGTTCCGGACAGGACGACGAGCAGTACTTC. The gene calls are TRBV28 and TRBJ2-7; 7 bases fit TRBD1. The trim removed 4 bases at V and 5 bases at J, leaving 5 bases unmatched. The CDR3 runs to 13 residues. Germline V gene data show CDR1 as MDHEN and CDR2 as SYDVKM.

The V and J genes are TRBV6-1 and TRBJ1-1; D is unclear. Germline V lookup: CDR1 MNHNS, CDR2 SASEGT. Trimming took 7 bases from V and 4 from J, leaving 13 bases between them. The CDR3 has 13 residues. The chain's CDR3 is CASTPELLTEAFF. The CDR3 nucleotides read TGTGCCAGCACCCCTGAATTACTCACTGAAGCTTTCTTT.

This chain links TRBV10-3 with TRBJ1-6, with D perhaps matching TRBD1 (6 bases). Per germline, CDR1 ENHRY and CDR2 SYGVKD. There are 17 residues in the CDR3. Trimming took 2 bases from V and 0 from J, leaving 11 bases between them. The CDR3 DNA follows: TGTGCCATCAGTGAGGACAGGCAGAGCTCCTATAATTCACCCCTCCACTTT. Translating gives CAISEDRQSSYNSPLHF.

The V and J genes are TRBV27 and TRBJ2-3, with D hard to call. In germline, CDR1 is MNHEY, CDR2 SMNVEV (reference sequence). V was cut by 1 base and J by 2 bases, with 7 bases left in between. The length of the CDR3 is 14 residues. The DNA for the CDR3 is TGTGCCAGCAGTTTATGGCAGGACACAGATACGCAGTATTTT. Protein: CASSLWQDTDTQYF.

The chain is built from TRBV30 and TRBJ2-2, with 10 bases aligning to TRBD2. This CDR3 spans 15 amino acids. Per germline, CDR1 GTSNPN and CDR2 SVGIG (reference sequence). J lost 7 bases, V lost 4 bases, and 9 bases had no gene match. In DNA, the CDR3 is TGTGCCTGGAACCCTAGCGGGAGTTTCCTCGGGGAGCTGTTTTTT. Translated: CAWNPSGSFLGELFF. The variable domain in full, completed from reference TRBV30 and TRBJ2-2, reads SQTIHQWPATLVQPVGSPLSLECTVEGTSNPNLYWYRQAAGRGLQLLFYSVGIGQISSEVPQNLSASRPQDRQFILSSKKLLLSDSGFYLCAWNPSGSFLGELFFGEGSRLTVL.

This rearrangement joins TRBV19 to TRBJ1-3; D is ambiguous. The CDR3 has 15 amino acids. Per the germline V gene, CDR1 is LNHDA and CDR2 is SQIVND (reference sequence). Trimming removed 3 bases from V and 0 bases from J, with 9 bases in between. CDR3 in amino acids: CASSIRQNSGNTIYF. The DNA for the CDR3 is TGTGCCAGTAGTATTCGACAAAACTCTGGAAACACCATATATTTT. Full variable domain (remainder filled in from reference TRBV19 and TRBJ1-3): DGGITQSPKYLFRKEGQNVTLSCEQNLNHDAMYWYRQDPGQGLRLIYYSQIVNDFQKGDIAEGYSVSREKKESFPLTVTSAQKNPTAFYLCASSIRQNSGNTIYFGEGSWLTVV.

This clone has just one count. This chain links TRBV7-9 with TRBJ2-3, with D possibly matching TRBD2 (5 bases). The CDR3 is 15 amino acids. V was cut by 0 bases and J by 4 bases, with 11 bases left in between. The germline CDR1 and CDR2 sequences are SEHNR and FQNEAQ (reference sequence). The CDR3 nucleotides read TGTGCCAGCAGCTTAGCGGCTAGCTGGGCAGATACGCAGTATTTT. Translation gives CASSLAASWADTQYF.

The genes are TRBV4-3 and TRBJ2-1; tentatively, D is TRBD1 (5 bases). V dropped 1 base and J dropped 2 bases, with 9 bases sitting between them. CDR3 size: 15 residues. Germline CDR1 and CDR2: LGHNA and YSLEER. In DNA, the CDR3 is TGCGCCAGCAGCCAAGTCACAGGACCCTACAATGAGCAGTTCTTC. This codes for CASSQVTGPYNEQFF.

This rearrangement joins TRBV7-9 to TRBJ2-7, with TRBD1 as a possible D gene (6 bases). V dropped 4 bases and J dropped 2 bases, with 15 bases sitting between them. The germline V gene has CDR1 SEHNR and CDR2 FQNEAQ (reference sequence). The CDR3 is made up of 15 amino acids. The DNA of the CDR3 is TGTGCCAGCAGCTCCACACGGACAGCCACCTACGAGCAGTACTTC. It yields the protein CASSSTRTATYEQYF.

This clone came up a few times. The chain couples TRBV18 to TRBJ1-1; the D is unclear. Looked up from germline, CDR1 is KGHSH and CDR2 is LQKENI. This CDR3 is 12 amino acids long. Trimming cost V 4 bases and J 1 base, with 4 bases left between them. The CDR3 sequence is CASSHRNTEAFF. The CDR3 coding sequence is TGTGCCAGCTCACATCGGAACACTGAAGCTTTCTTT.

The V gene is TRBV18, the J gene TRBJ2-1; D may be TRBD2 (6 bases). In germline, CDR1 is KGHSH, CDR2 LQKENI. V gave up 6 bases and J gave up 0 bases, with 15 bases separating them. The CDR3 is 16 residues long. The CDR3 loop reads CASSPPFGSSYNEQFF. CDR3 sequence (DNA): TGTGCCAGCTCCCCTCCTTTCGGGAGCTCCTACAATGAGCAGTTCTTC.

This chain connects TRBV11-2 to TRBJ2-7; 9 bases fit TRBD1. The ends lost 4 bases at V and 5 bases at J; junction bases unmatched: 12. The CDR3 consists of 16 residues. Germline loops: CDR1 SGHAT, CDR2 FQNNGV. The CDR3 coding sequence is TGTGCCAGCAGCTCCCAGGGACAGGGTTATTTCCACGAGCAGTACTTC. It encodes CASSSQGQGYFHEQYF.

The chain employs TRBV28 and TRBJ2-3; 11 nucleotides match TRBD2. The V gene end was trimmed by 2 bases and the J gene end by 4 bases; junction bases not matched to a gene: 5. Germline CDR1 is MDHEN and CDR2 is SYDVKM. This CDR3 has 16 residues. The CDR3 nucleotides are TGTGCCAGCAGTTTAGTAGCGGGAGGGCCTTCAGATACGCAGTATTTT. This codes for CASSLVAGGPSDTQYF.

As concerns this clone: This CDR3 is also generated by other DNA sequences in the sample. This chain links TRBV7-9 with TRBJ1-1, with D maybe TRBD1 (5 bases). The V and J ends lost 2 bases and 1 base respectively, with 5 bases between them. Per the germline V gene, CDR1 is SEHNR and CDR2 is FQNEAQ (reference sequence). The CDR3 sequence is 13 residues long. The chain's CDR3 is CASSLQGNTEAFF. DNA for the CDR3: TGTGCCAGCAGCTTACAGGGGAACACTGAAGCTTTCTTT.

This chain links TRBV1 with TRBJ2-3; the table's TRBD2 call for D was not verified on the DNA. TRBV1 is listed as a pseudogene. The CDR3 is 15 amino acids. The DNA for the CDR3 is TGCACCAGCATCAATAGCGGGAGGCCCCCAGATACGCAGTATTTT. Its translation is CTSINSGRPPDTQYF.

This chain uses TRBV15 with TRBJ1-6, with no clear D. The CDR3 consists of 13 residues. The germline gives CDR1 LNHNV, CDR2 YYDKDF (reference sequence). V was cut by 3 bases and J by 5 bases, with 5 bases left in between. This CDR3 reads CATSRDDNSPLHF. Here the CDR3 DNA reads TGTGCCACCAGCAGGGATGATAATTCACCCCTCCACTTT.

The chain has TRBV4-1 and TRBJ1-5; D might be TRBD1 (5 bases). CDR3 length equals 17 residues. Germline V gives CDR1 MGHRA, CDR2 YSYEKL. V gave up 4 bases and J gave up 5 bases, with 21 bases separating them. The CDR3 is CASSRAAGGGADQPQHF. In DNA, the CDR3 is TGCGCCAGCAGCCGAGCCGCGGGGGGAGGAGCTGATCAGCCCCAGCATTTT.

The chain employs TRBV7-3 and TRBJ2-1, with a possible D match to TRBD2 (5 bases). Deletions cut 6 bases from V and 7 bases from J, with 13 bases between. CDR1 and CDR2 (germline): SGHTA, FQGTGA. This CDR3 comprises 13 residues. The CDR3 sequence: CASSSDPGNEQFF. The CDR3 coding sequence is TGTGCCAGCAGTTCTGACCCGGGAAATGAGCAGTTCTTC.

V gene TRBV6-5 combines with J gene TRBJ1-1, with D maybe TRBD1 (5 bases). V lost 2 bases and J 9 bases, leaving 13 bases between the germline ends. Germline CDR1 MNHEY, CDR2 SVGAGI. CDR3 length: 13 residues. The CDR3 reads CASSYATEDKAFF. CDR3 nucleotide sequence: TGTGCCAGCAGTTACGCGACAGAAGATAAAGCTTTCTTT.

The CDR3 DNA reads TGTGCCAGCAGCCTTAACGGGAGGGAGGATGAGCCCCAGCATTTT. This translates into CASSLNGREDEPQHF. The J gene is TRBJ1-5, the V gene TRBV7-9, with unresolved D. The germline V gene encodes CDR1 SEHNR and CDR2 FQNEAQ (reference sequence). The CDR3 is 15 residues long. Trimming left V 5 bases short and J 8 bases short, with 19 bases between.

Concerning this clone itself: The sample holds other DNA sequences that translate to the same CDR3. This chain joins TRBV5-1 and TRBJ2-1, with 7 bases lining up with TRBD1. CDR3 length equals 15 residues. V was clipped by 0 bases and J by 4 bases; unmatched bases: 4. Germline-derived CDR1 and CDR2 are SGHRS and YFSETQ. The CDR3 loop is CASSLEGQSYNEQFF. The CDR3 DNA sequence: TGCGCCAGCAGCTTGGAGGGACAGTCTTACAATGAGCAGTTCTTC.